These 30 T cell receptor beta chains originate from one sample sequenced in a study of CD8 T cells in ankylosing spondylitis. TCRdb fed the 5' RACE reads into MiXCR, producing one record per CDR3 protein. This table holds some 130,000 distinct CDR3 sequences, roughly 8.3% found once. The sample was synovial fluid, either unsorted or a sorted T cell fraction (not recorded which). These receptors all come from a male donor with ankylosing spondylitis.

This clonotype was counted many times. The rearrangement links TRBV29-1 to TRBJ2-1, with TRBD1 matching 9 bases. The germline V gene encodes CDR1 SQVTM and CDR2 ANQGSEA. The trim removed 5 bases at V and 7 bases at J, leaving 9 bases unmatched. This CDR3 comprises 14 residues. In DNA form, the CDR3 reads TGCAGCGTTAAACCCGGGACAGGGATGAATGAGCAGTTCTTC. Translated, it gives CSVKPGTGMNEQFF.

Many counts were recorded for this clonotype. This chain connects TRBV11-1 to TRBJ2-1; D may be TRBD2 (6 bases). Looked up from germline, CDR1 is SGHAT and CDR2 is FQDESV (reference sequence). The V gene lost 5 bases and the J gene lost 5 bases, with 13 bases spanning the gap. The CDR3 sequence is 14 residues long. CDR3 sequence (DNA): TGTGCCAGCAGCCCCTGGCGGGGCCACAATGAGCAGTTCTTC. Its protein is CASSPWRGHNEQFF.

This clonotype was found a few times. The gene calls are TRBV7-2 and TRBJ2-3; a possible D gene is TRBD1 (5 bases). Trimming removed 5 bases from V and 0 bases from J, with 18 bases in between. Germline V gene lookup returns CDR1 SGHTA and CDR2 FQGNSA. The CDR3 has 17 amino acids. The CDR3 is CASSPRVGLLSTDTQYF. The CDR3 DNA sequence: TGTGCCAGCAGCCCCCGGGTGGGGCTTCTTAGCACAGATACGCAGTATTTT.

V is TRBV7-9 and J is TRBJ1-2; no clear D. The CDR3 is 15 amino acids. In germline, CDR1 is SEHNR, CDR2 FQNEAQ (reference sequence). The germline V and J ends were trimmed by 4 bases and 5 bases, with 17 bases remaining between them. The CDR3 region has the DNA TGTGCCAGCAGCTCAACGGCCTACACTCCTTATGGCTACACCTTC. Its protein is CASSSTAYTPYGYTF.

This clonotype has at least ten counts. The chain uses TRBV20-1 and TRBJ1-2, with 9 bases aligning to TRBD1. V trimming: 1 base; J trimming: 5 bases; junction bases outside the gene matches: 8. The CDR3 has 15 amino acids. Germline V gene lookup returns CDR1 DFQATT and CDR2 SNEGSKA (reference sequence). For the CDR3, the DNA is TGCAGTGCTAGAGTTACTACAGGGGGCAGATATGGCTACACCTTC. Its protein is CSARVTTGGRYGYTF.

This clonotype has a count of ten or more. The gene calls are TRBV7-3 and TRBJ1-1, with 8 bases matching TRBD1. Germline assignment: CDR1 SGHTA and CDR2 FQGTGA. J gave up 5 bases and V 4 bases, and 6 bases lay outside the gene matches. The CDR3 is 14 amino acids. CDR3 sequence reads: CASSSQGARTEAFF. The CDR3 DNA reads as TGTGCCAGCAGCTCCCAGGGGGCGCGAACTGAAGCTTTCTTT.

The rearrangement joins TRBV20-1 to TRBJ2-7; D might be TRBD1 (5 bases). V was pared by 6 bases and J by 3 bases, with 12 bases between. CDR1 DFQATT and CDR2 SNEGSKA come from the germline V gene (reference sequence). The CDR3 is 12 amino acids. Here the CDR3 DNA reads TGCAGTGCCCCGGACAACCGCTACGAGCAGTACTTC. Translating it yields CSAPDNRYEQYF.

This clonotype was recorded a few times. V is TRBV24-1 and J is TRBJ1-5; no firm D call. The CDR3 runs 15 residues. CDR1 is KGHDR and CDR2 is SFDVKD in the germline V gene. Trimming took 6 bases from V and 4 from J, leaving 15 bases between them. The CDR3 DNA reads as TGTGCCACCAGTCCTAGCCTTGGAGAAAATCAGCCCCAGCATTTT. Its protein is CATSPSLGENQPQHF.

Concerning this clonotype: This clone may be a read error of a much larger clone one base away. The chain links TRBV5-1 to TRBJ1-1; 8 bases fit TRBD1. Per the germline V gene, CDR1 is SGHRS and CDR2 is YFSETQ. There are 16 residues in the CDR3. CDR3 sequence (DNA): TGCGTCAGCAGCTTGGATCCCTACAGGGGGTACACTGAAGCTTTCTTT. It encodes CVSSLDPYRGYTEAFF.

Many counts were recorded for this clonotype. This chain uses TRBV25-1 with TRBJ1-1; weak D call: TRBD1 (6 bases). V lost 4 bases to trimming and J lost 2 bases, with 14 bases between them. The length of the CDR3 is 15 residues. Germline V gives CDR1 MGHDK, CDR2 SYGVNS. The DNA for the CDR3 is TGTGCCAGCAGTGCCCCGGCAGGGGCAAACACTGAAGCTTTCTTT. It encodes CASSAPAGANTEAFF. The full variable domain, its missing parts supplied by reference TRBV25-1 and TRBJ1-1, is EADIYQTPRYLVIGTGKKITLECSQTMGHDKMYWYQQDPGMELHLIHYSYGVNSTEKGDLSSESTVSRIRTEHFPLTLESARPSHTSQYLCASSAPAGANTEAFFGQGTRLTVV.

The chain joins TRBV25-1 to TRBJ1-1; 8 bases match TRBD1. Germline V gene lookup returns CDR1 MGHDK and CDR2 SYGVNS. This CDR3 is built from 14 residues. V dropped 5 bases and J dropped 5; count of bases not matched to a gene: 7. The CDR3 sequence is CASSLNHRGTEAFF. CDR3 coding DNA: TGTGCCAGCAGTTTGAATCACAGGGGGACTGAAGCTTTCTTT.

This clonotype was seen more than once but under ten times. The chain uses TRBV12-3 or TRBV12-4 and TRBJ1-3; D is ambiguous. V was clipped by 6 bases and J by 4 bases, with 1 base between them. The length of the CDR3 is 10 residues. The CDR3 region has the DNA TGTGCCAGCAGAGGAAACACCATATATTTT. It is translated as CASRGNTIYF.

There are a few counts of this clonotype. The V gene is TRBV24-1, the J gene TRBJ2-6; a possible D gene is TRBD1 (5 bases). CDR1 and CDR2 from the germline V gene are KGHDR and SFDVKD. The CDR3 is 13 amino acids. The V gene lost 10 bases and the J gene lost 1 base, with 7 bases spanning the gap. The CDR3 loop reads CATGESGANVLTF. Here the CDR3 DNA reads TGTGCCACAGGGGAATCTGGGGCCAACGTCCTGACTTTC.

This clonotype was recorded at least ten times. V and J are TRBV7-2 and TRBJ1-6; D unresolved. The germline V and J ends were trimmed by 1 base and 10 bases, with 2 bases remaining between them. Per germline, CDR1 SGHTA and CDR2 FQGNSA. The CDR3 contains 11 residues. This CDR3 reads CASSLESPLHF. CDR3 nucleotides: TGTGCCAGCAGCTTAGAATCACCCCTCCACTTT.

This clonotype showed up many times. This chain connects TRBV3-1 to TRBJ2-2, with D hard to call. Germline V gene data show CDR1 as LGHDT and CDR2 as YNNKEL (reference sequence). The CDR3 is 13 amino acids. Trimming pared 3 bases from V and 6 bases from J, leaving 8 bases between. The CDR3 DNA reads TGTGCCAGCAGCCAGATGTTGGCCGGGGAGCTGTTTTTT. This codes for CASSQMLAGELFF.

V gene TRBV6-1 combines with J gene TRBJ1-1; possible D gene TRBD1, 5 bases. V lost 6 bases and J lost 2, with 16 bases in between. CDR1 is MNHNS and CDR2 is SASEGT in the germline V gene. CDR3 length: 15 amino acids. The CDR3 is CASSVLDSVNTEAFF. CDR3 nucleotides: TGTGCCAGCAGCGTACTAGACAGCGTCAACACTGAAGCTTTCTTT.

This clonotype was counted a few times. J is TRBJ2-1 and V is TRBV7-9; possibly TRBD2 for D (5 bases). In germline, CDR1 is SEHNR, CDR2 FQNEAQ (reference sequence). Between the trimmed V and J ends, which lost 5 bases and 0 bases, there was a span of 17 bases. The CDR3 spans 17 residues. CDR3 sequence reads: CASSILGAASSYNEQFF. The CDR3 nucleotides are TGTGCCAGCAGCATCCTGGGAGCGGCAAGCTCCTACAATGAGCAGTTCTTC.

In this sample, this clonotype turned up a few times. This chain links TRBV6-1 with TRBJ2-7; D unclear. This CDR3 comprises 14 residues. Germline CDR1 reads MNHNS; CDR2 reads SASEGT. Trimming stripped 8 bases from V and 6 bases from J, with 20 bases between. The CDR3 region has the DNA TGTGCCAGCCTAGTAGGGCCCGTCCTAGGCGAGCAGTACTTC. This encodes CASLVGPVLGEQYF.

The sample holds many counts of this clonotype. The chain carries TRBV20-1 and TRBJ1-1; 7 bases map to TRBD1. This CDR3 contains 16 residues. The V gene end was trimmed by 6 bases and the J gene end by 1 base; junction bases not matched to a gene: 14. The V gene's germline CDR1 is DFQATT and CDR2 SNEGSKA (reference sequence). The CDR3 bases are TGCAGTGCGGCGAACAGGGGCCGACGTGGGAACACTGAAGCTTTCTTT. Amino acid sequence: CSAANRGRRGNTEAFF.

The rearrangement uses TRBV7-2 and TRBJ2-7; 10 positions match TRBD2. There are 15 residues in the CDR3. V lost 2 bases to trimming and J lost 4 bases; unmatched junction nucleotides: 5. In germline, CDR1 is SGHTA, CDR2 FQGNSA. DNA for the CDR3: TGTGCCAGCAGCTTACAGAGCGGGAGGGCTTACGAGCAGTACTTC. Translated, it gives CASSLQSGRAYEQYF.

This clonotype was counted ten times or more. The V and J genes are TRBV6-1 and TRBJ1-3, with D possibly matching TRBD1 (5 bases). Looked up from germline, CDR1 is MNHNS and CDR2 is SASEGT. The CDR3 contains 14 residues. V was pared by 4 bases and J by 2 bases, with 9 bases between. The CDR3 DNA reads as TGTGCCAGCAGTGTACGAGGGGCTGGAAACACCATATATTTT. Its protein product is CASSVRGAGNTIYF.

The rearrangement links TRBV9 to TRBJ2-7, with TRBD1 matching over 8 bases. The germline V gene encodes CDR1 SGDLS and CDR2 YYNGEE. Losses at the gene ends were 4 bases for V and 9 bases for J; bases not matched to a gene: 9. The length of the CDR3 is 13 residues. CDR3 nucleotide sequence: TGTGCCAGCAGCACGGACAGGGATGAGGGGCAGTACTTC. Translating gives CASSTDRDEGQYF.

The chain combines TRBV4-1 with TRBJ2-7; 8 positions match TRBD1. The CDR3 contains 14 residues. Unmatched junction bases numbered 5, after V lost 1 base and J lost 6 bases. Germline-derived CDR1 and CDR2 are MGHRA and YSYEKL. CDR3 nucleotides: TGCGCCAGCAGCCAAGGGACAGGGTGGGGCGAGCAGTACTTC. Its protein product is CASSQGTGWGEQYF.

This clonotype was recorded many times. The chain employs TRBV18 and TRBJ1-5; D is uncertain. CDR1 KGHSH and CDR2 LQKENI come from the germline V gene. The CDR3 is 15 amino acids. Trimming took off 4 bases at V and 2 bases at J, with 12 bases between the two ends. The CDR3 protein is CASSQMGGGNQPQHF. The CDR3, as DNA: TGTGCCAGCTCACAGATGGGTGGGGGCAATCAGCCCCAGCATTTT.

This clonotype appeared many times. V usage is TRBV3-1 and J usage is TRBJ2-3; 8 nucleotides agree with TRBD2. The J segment lost 5 bases and the V segment lost 4 bases, leaving 2 bases of the junction unmatched. The CDR3 contains 13 residues. Germline CDR1 reads LGHDT; CDR2 reads YNNKEL (reference sequence). CDR3 in amino acids: CASSRRGEDTQYF. CDR3 bases: TGTGCCAGCAGCCGGCGGGGGGAAGATACGCAGTATTTT.

This clonotype was seen at least ten times. V gene TRBV7-2 combines with J gene TRBJ2-7; no clear D gene. The V and J ends lost 4 bases and 3 bases respectively, with 7 bases between them. Germline values: CDR1 SGHTA, CDR2 FQGNSA. The CDR3 spans 12 residues. The CDR3 coding sequence is TGTGCCAGCAGCTACGCCCGCTACGAGCAGTACTTC. It yields the protein CASSYARYEQYF. Filled out from reference TRBV7-2 and TRBJ2-7, the complete variable domain reads GAGVSQSPSNKVTEKGKDVELRCDPISGHTALYWYRQSLGQGLEFLIYFQGNSAPDKSGLPSDRFSAERTGGSVSTLTIQRTQQEDSAVYLCASSYARYEQYFGPGTRLTVT.

The chain has TRBV6-1 and TRBJ1-2; TRBD1 is a possible D gene (5 bases). The CDR3 is 12 amino acids. The V end was cut by 4 bases, the J end by 2 bases, with 5 bases between. CDR1 MNHNS and CDR2 SASEGT come from the germline V gene. In nucleotides, the CDR3 is TGTGCCAGCAGTGGACAGAACTATGGCTACACCTTC. Translation gives CASSGQNYGYTF.

This clonotype was seen many times. The rearrangement uses TRBV24-1 and TRBJ2-7, with 11 bases matching TRBD2. CDR3 length: 14 residues. Germline assignment: CDR1 KGHDR and CDR2 SFDVKD. V was clipped by 7 bases and J by 2 bases; unmatched bases: 3. The CDR3 DNA sequence: TGTGCCACCAGCGATAGCGGGGGGGCCTACGAGCAGTACTTC. It specifies CATSDSGGAYEQYF.

Ten or more counts support this clonotype. In DNA form, the CDR3 reads TGCGCCAGCAGCTTAGGGGGGCCCCCTCTCAATGAGCAGTTCTTC. It specifies CASSLGGPPLNEQFF. This rearrangement joins TRBV5-1 to TRBJ2-1, with D perhaps given as TRBD1 or TRBD2 (6 bases each). Trimming removed 2 bases at V and 6 bases at J, with 15 bases between. The CDR3 runs 15 residues. Germline V CDR1 and CDR2: SGHRS, YFSETQ.

This clonotype came up many times. This rearrangement joins TRBV7-2 to TRBJ2-4; unclear D gene. Germline loops: CDR1 SGHTA, CDR2 FQGNSA. The CDR3 is 15 amino acids. V was clipped by 5 bases and J by 0 bases, with 11 bases between them. CDR3 bases: TGTGCCAGCAGCCCTAACCCGTTAGCCAAAAACATTCAGTACTTC. Encoded protein: CASSPNPLAKNIQYF.